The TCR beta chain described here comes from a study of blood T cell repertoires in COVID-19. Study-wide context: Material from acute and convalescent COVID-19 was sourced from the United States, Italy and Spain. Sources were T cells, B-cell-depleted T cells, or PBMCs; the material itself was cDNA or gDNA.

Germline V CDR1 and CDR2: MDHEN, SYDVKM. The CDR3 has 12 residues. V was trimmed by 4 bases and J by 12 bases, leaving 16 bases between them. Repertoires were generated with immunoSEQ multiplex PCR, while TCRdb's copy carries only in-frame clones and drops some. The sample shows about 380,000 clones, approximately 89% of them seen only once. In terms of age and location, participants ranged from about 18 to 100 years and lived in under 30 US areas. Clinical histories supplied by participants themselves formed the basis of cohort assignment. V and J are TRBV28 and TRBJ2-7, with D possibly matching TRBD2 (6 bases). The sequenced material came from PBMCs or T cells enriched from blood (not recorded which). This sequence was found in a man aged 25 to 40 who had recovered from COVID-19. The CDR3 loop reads CASSYGGGSAYF. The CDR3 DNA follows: TGTGCCAGCAGTTACGGTGGGGGGTCGGCGTACTTC. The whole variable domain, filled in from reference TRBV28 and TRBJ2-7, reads DVKVTQSSRYLVKRTGEKVFLECVQDMDHENMFWYRQDPGLGLRLIYFSYDVKMKEKGDIPEGYSVSREKKERFSLILESASTNQTSMYLCASSYGGGSAYFGPGTRLTVT.